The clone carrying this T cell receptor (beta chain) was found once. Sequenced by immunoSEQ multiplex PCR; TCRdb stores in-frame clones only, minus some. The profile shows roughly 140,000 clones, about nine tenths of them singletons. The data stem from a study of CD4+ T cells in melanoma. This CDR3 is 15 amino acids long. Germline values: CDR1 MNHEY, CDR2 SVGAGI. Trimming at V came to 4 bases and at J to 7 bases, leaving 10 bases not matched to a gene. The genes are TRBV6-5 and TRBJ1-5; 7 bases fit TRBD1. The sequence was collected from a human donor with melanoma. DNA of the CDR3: TGTGCCAGCAGTTCCCTGACAGGGATTCGACAGCCCCAGCATTTT. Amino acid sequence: CASSSLTGIRQPQHF.